This TCR beta chain was recorded in a study of blood T cell repertoires in COVID-19 (TCRdb year 2020). Turning to the overall study: Samples from collaborators originated in the United States, Italy and Spain and spanned both the acute and convalescent phases of COVID-19. The sample metadata nearly always contained a de-identified subject ID, COVID-19 status, age in years and sex. Deeply sampled blood TCRbeta repertoires from subjects exposed to, actively infected with, or recovered from COVID-19 were included in the dataset. HLA class I and class II types, where available, came from metadata supplied by the sample provider rather than from assay-based typing. The repertoires were released in a freely available public database intended as a resource for research on the immune response to SARS-CoV-2. The samples were drawn from two sources: the first 160 participants of the ongoing ImmuneRACE study, and over 1,000 subjects contributed by 6 global collaborators. The material from the prospective study consisted of cDNA or gDNA derived from T cells, B-cell-depleted T cells, or PBMCs. Overall study outcomes, separate from this receptor: Clinical and demographic metadata were provided uncurated, with the amount varying by source and participant.

Spanning cysteine to phenylalanine, the CDR3 consists of 13 amino acids. The sequence is cut down to CDR3 DNA, 39 bases in frame from base 1. For CDR1 and CDR2, the germline V gene lists SGHRS and YFSETQ. The V end gives up 7 bases and the J end 4 bases, leaving 6 bases in the junction not matched to a gene. TCRbeta CDR3 regions were amplified from genomic DNA by means of the immunoSEQ Assay, a bias-controlled multiplex PCR. Per the original workflow: Within the assay, amplification of reference gene primers was used to estimate how many nucleated cells each sample contained. Sequence reads were collapsed and filtered to measure the absolute abundance of every unique TCRbeta CDR3 rearrangement. For each sample, productive Simpson clonality was calculated by taking the square root of Simpson's diversity index across productive rearrangements. In TCRdb, the immuneACCESS table is reduced to in-frame sequences with V and J assigned. These tables do not hold every clone; where another copy was compared, an unresolved V gene accounts for under half, and the others remain unexplained. The V and J calls and clone size were taken over from that table, and D and trimming were inferred from the DNA. Recorded for this sample are 200,000 to 250,000 clones; 84% of them occurred a single time. The top ten clonotypes cover 4% to 6% of the sample.

Another Seattle source contributed samples from volunteer blood donors who had recovered from COVID-19. The collaborating institutions used their own protocols to collect whole blood in K2EDTA tubes. For TCRbeta analysis, collaborator samples were shipped as frozen whole blood, as isolated PBMCs, or as DNA extracted from either sample type. A word on this clone: Its binding antigen is unknown. No clone much larger than this one lies a single base away; base qualities are absent.

The sequence is built from TRBV5-1 and TRBJ2-7; TRBD1 lines up with 9 middle nucleotides. This TCR came from an older woman who had recovered from COVID-19. Specimen: peripheral blood. The CDR3 protein: CASAQGALYEQYF. The DNA is as follows: TGCGCCAGCGCACAGGGGGCCTTATACGAGCAGTACTTC.